The 24 T cell receptor beta chains below were found in one sample sequenced in a study of PD-1 blockade in classical Hodgkin lymphoma. Only in-frame clones appear in the TCRdb table, and some are missing; sequencing was by immunoSEQ multiplex PCR. The sample holds fewer than 100,000 clones, just over 90% seen once. Time point given: cycle 4 day 1 (C4D1), after 6 weeks of nivolumab. Brentuximab vedotin exposure varied, and every patient relapsed after autologous stem cell transplantation. The source material was peripheral blood mononuclear cells (PBMCs), sampled before the fourth cycle of nivolumab. Receptor source: a human donor with classical Hodgkin lymphoma.

The CDR3 spells CAWHWGGDNEQFF. CDR3 coding DNA: TGTGCCTGGCACTGGGGAGGGGACAATGAGCAGTTCTTC. The chain uses TRBV30 and TRBJ2-1; the match to TRBD2 covers 7 bases. CDR3 length: 13 amino acids. Per the germline V gene, CDR1 is GTSNPN and CDR2 is SVGIG (reference sequence). Unmatched junction bases numbered 6, after V lost 5 bases and J lost 5 bases.

The chain combines TRBV10-3 with TRBJ2-5; D tentatively fits TRBD1 or TRBD2 (5 bases each). This CDR3 spans 11 amino acids. Trimming shortened V by 10 bases and J by 4 bases, and 10 bases separated the two germline ends. CDR1 is ENHRY and CDR2 is SYGVKD in the germline V gene. CDR3 nucleotide sequence: TGTGCCACGAGGGGTGGAGAGACCCAGTACTTC. Translation: CATRGGETQYF.

This chain links TRBV6-1 with TRBJ1-1, with D possibly TRBD1 on 6 matching bases. CDR3 size: 12 residues. Looked up from germline, CDR1 is MNHNS and CDR2 is SASEGT. V lost 6 bases, J lost 6 bases, and 11 bases lay in between. The CDR3 sequence is CASRDRYAEAFF. CDR3 coding DNA: TGTGCCAGCAGAGACAGGTACGCTGAAGCTTTCTTT.

V is TRBV9 and J is TRBJ2-1; a weak D match, TRBD1 (5 bases). The germline gives CDR1 SGDLS, CDR2 YYNGEE. Trimming left V 4 bases short and J 0 bases short, with 17 bases between. The CDR3 loop spans 17 amino acids. This CDR3 is CASSPRQRKSSYNEQFF. The DNA of the CDR3 is TGTGCCAGCAGCCCTCGACAGCGAAAGAGCTCCTACAATGAGCAGTTCTTC. The complete variable domain, with remaining parts taken from reference TRBV9 and TRBJ2-1, reads DSGVTQTPKHLITATGQRVTLRCSPRSGDLSVYWYQQSLDQGLQFLIQYYNGEERAKGNILERFSAQQFPDLHSELNLSSLELGDSALYFCASSPRQRKSSYNEQFFGPGTRLTVL.

The CDR3 loop is CASKFRRRGRAFF. The DNA for the CDR3 is TGTGCCAGCAAGTTCCGCCGCAGGGGGCGGGCTTTCTTT. This chain connects TRBV28 to TRBJ1-1, with 8 bases fitting TRBD1. CDR1 MDHEN and CDR2 SYDVKM come from the germline V gene. The CDR3 covers 13 residues. V was clipped by 7 bases and J by 11 bases; unmatched bases: 12.

The chain joins TRBV2 to TRBJ2-7; D is unclear. This CDR3 region has 12 residues. Germline V gives CDR1 SNHLY, CDR2 FYNNEI. The V and J ends lost 5 bases and 7 bases respectively, with 12 bases between them. The CDR3 loop reads CASSFYYGEQYF. The CDR3 DNA reads TGTGCCAGCAGTTTCTATTACGGGGAGCAGTACTTC. The full variable domain, in which reference TRBV2 and TRBJ2-7 provide the parts outside the CDR3, is EPEVTQTPSHQVTQMGQEVILRCVPISNHLYFYWYRQILGQKVEFLVSFYNNEISEKSEIFDDQFSVERPDGSNFTLKIRSTKLEDSAMYFCASSFYYGEQYFGPGTRLTVT.

The chain has TRBV28 and TRBJ2-5; 10 positions match TRBD1. The CDR3 is made up of 16 amino acids. CDR1 and CDR2 from the germline V gene are MDHEN and SYDVKM. V was pared by 3 bases and J by 2 bases, with 6 bases of the junction left unmatched. The CDR3 spells CASSFPKGQGQETQYF. The CDR3 nucleotides read TGTGCCAGCAGTTTTCCCAAGGGACAGGGGCAAGAGACCCAGTACTTC.

V gene TRBV18 combines with J gene TRBJ1-1; a weak D match, TRBD1 (5 bases). V shed 5 bases and J shed 0 bases, with 19 bases lying between them. From germline, CDR1 is KGHSH and CDR2 LQKENI. This CDR3 region has 17 residues. The DNA for the CDR3 is TGTGCCAGCTCATACCAGGGTCGGAGCCCTATGAACACTGAAGCTTTCTTT. Its translation: CASSYQGRSPMNTEAFF.

The chain couples TRBV5-1 to TRBJ2-3; TRBD2 matches 8 bases. The V and J ends lost 4 bases and 7 bases, in that order; junction bases with no gene match: 14. CDR1 is SGHRS and CDR2 is YFSETQ in the germline V gene. The CDR3 spans 16 residues. The CDR3 DNA reads as TGCGCCAGCAGCCCCGAGGGGAGCGGGAGTATTAATACGCAGTATTTT. Protein sequence: CASSPEGSGSINTQYF.

This chain links TRBV21-1 with TRBJ2-7; TRBD2 reflects the table's D call only, with no check against the DNA. TRBV21-1 is designated a pseudogene. The CDR3 is 15 amino acids. CDR3 in DNA: TGTGCCAGCAGCAAAGGAGGGAAAAGGCCGGGCGAGCAGTACTTC. Translating gives CASSKGGKRPGEQYF.

V and J are TRBV7-9 and TRBJ1-1; D is ambiguous. Trimming left V 0 bases short and J 5 bases short, with 16 bases between. Germline lookup yields CDR1 SEHNR and CDR2 FQNEAQ (reference sequence). The CDR3 runs 16 residues. The CDR3 loop reads CASSLAPTSRRTEAFF. The DNA of the CDR3 is TGTGCCAGCAGCTTAGCGCCCACGTCCAGGCGAACTGAAGCTTTCTTT. Using reference TRBV7-9 and TRBJ1-1 for the parts outside the CDR3, the full variable domain is DTGVSQNPRHKITKRGQNVTFRCDPISEHNRLYWYRQTLGQGPEFLTYFQNEAQLEKSRLLSDRFSAERPKGSFSTLEIQRTEQGDSAMYLCASSLAPTSRRTEAFFGQGTRLTVV.

V and J are TRBV2 and TRBJ2-5; tentatively, D is TRBD1 or TRBD2 (5 bases each). From germline, CDR1 is SNHLY and CDR2 FYNNEI. V lost 7 bases, J lost 2 bases, and 11 bases lay in between. The CDR3 is made up of 13 amino acids. The CDR3 DNA reads as TGTGCCAGCAAGGGGACGGTGCAAGAGACCCAGTACTTC. Its translation: CASKGTVQETQYF. The variable domain in full, completed from reference TRBV2 and TRBJ2-5, reads EPEVTQTPSHQVTQMGQEVILRCVPISNHLYFYWYRQILGQKVEFLVSFYNNEISEKSEIFDDQFSVERPDGSNFTLKIRSTKLEDSAMYFCASKGTVQETQYFGPGTRLLVL.

The chain has TRBV2 and TRBJ1-2; 9 nucleotides align to TRBD1. Unmatched junction bases numbered 6, after V lost 1 base and J lost 3 bases. This CDR3 has 16 residues. Germline V gene lookup returns CDR1 SNHLY and CDR2 FYNNEI. The CDR3: CASSEDRDRVDYGYTF. The CDR3 nucleotides are TGTGCCAGCAGTGAAGACCGGGACAGGGTTGACTATGGCTACACCTTC.

The sample holds one count of this clone. This chain joins TRBV27 and TRBJ2-2, with D perhaps TRBD1 or TRBD2 (6 bases each). The CDR3 has 15 residues. The germline V gene has CDR1 MNHEY and CDR2 SMNVEV (reference sequence). Trimming took off 1 base at V and 4 bases at J, with 10 bases between the two ends. Here the CDR3 DNA reads TGTGCCAGCAGTTTATGGGGGGCGAGCACCGGGGAGCTGTTTTTT. This sequence encodes CASSLWGASTGELFF.

The rearrangement links TRBV7-9 to TRBJ2-2; no firm D call. The CDR3 is 17 residues long. Germline V gene sequence: CDR1 SEHNR, CDR2 FQNEAQ (reference sequence). Between the trimmed V and J ends, which lost 0 bases and 4 bases, there was a span of 15 bases. The CDR3 loop is CASSLARTVLPTGELFF. Here the CDR3 DNA reads TGTGCCAGCAGCTTAGCGCGTACCGTTTTACCCACCGGGGAGCTGTTTTTT.

The V call is TRBV28, the J call TRBJ2-7; 8 bases are shared with TRBD1. Trimming at V came to 5 bases and at J to 2 bases, leaving 17 bases not matched to a gene. The CDR3 has 18 residues. The germline gives CDR1 MDHEN, CDR2 SYDVKM. In DNA form, the CDR3 reads TGTGCCAGCAGTCCCCCCTTCAGACCAGGGGGCATCCCCTACGAGCAGTACTTC. Translating it yields CASSPPFRPGGIPYEQYF. The variable domain in full, with the rest retrieved from reference TRBV28 and TRBJ2-7, is DVKVTQSSRYLVKRTGEKVFLECVQDMDHENMFWYRQDPGLGLRLIYFSYDVKMKEKGDIPEGYSVSREKKERFSLILESASTNQTSMYLCASSPPFRPGGIPYEQYFGPGTRLTVT.

The chain joins TRBV5-1 to TRBJ1-1; D is perhaps TRBD1 (5 bases). Germline V gives CDR1 SGHRS, CDR2 YFSETQ. V gave up 6 bases and J gave up 3 bases, with 12 bases separating them. The CDR3 is made up of 13 amino acids. DNA for the CDR3: TGCGCCAGCACGAACGGGGGGGACACTGAAGCTTTCTTT. Protein sequence: CASTNGGDTEAFF.

The V gene is TRBV30, the J gene TRBJ2-3, with D uncertain. Germline CDR1 is GTSNPN and CDR2 is SVGIG (reference sequence). The CDR3 is 12 amino acids. V was trimmed by 2 bases and J by 4 bases, leaving 7 bases between them. This CDR3 is CAWSTYSDTQYF. The CDR3, as DNA: TGTGCCTGGAGTACCTACTCAGATACGCAGTATTTT.

This chain uses TRBV6-1 with TRBJ2-7; TRBD2 matches 7 bases. The J segment lost 3 bases and the V segment lost 0 bases, leaving 14 bases of the junction unmatched. CDR3 size: 18 residues. The germline V gene encodes CDR1 MNHNS and CDR2 SASEGT. The CDR3 sequence is CASSEAGGAGLKGYEQYF. The CDR3 DNA reads TGTGCCAGCAGTGAAGCGGGGGGAGCGGGGCTCAAAGGCTACGAGCAGTACTTC.

Only one count was recorded for this clone. The rearrangement links TRBV7-9 to TRBJ1-1; no firm D call. The germline CDR1 and CDR2 sequences are SEHNR and FQNEAQ (reference sequence). The CDR3 spans 13 residues. V was cut by 3 bases and J by 0 bases, with 5 bases left in between. The CDR3 DNA follows: TGTGCCAGCAGCTTGGAGATGAACACTGAAGCTTTCTTT. Translation: CASSLEMNTEAFF.

This clone occurred once. The chain carries TRBV7-9 and TRBJ2-3; D is unclear. Germline CDR1 SEHNR, CDR2 FQNEAQ (reference sequence). Trimming removed 4 bases at V and 0 bases at J, with 8 bases between. The CDR3 totals 14 residues. The CDR3 here is CASSYWSSTDTQYF. DNA of the CDR3: TGTGCCAGCAGCTATTGGTCTAGCACAGATACGCAGTATTTT.

The CDR3 DNA reads as TGTGCCACCGAGCTGAGCACTGAAGCTTTCTTT. It is translated as CATELSTEAFF. The chain couples TRBV28 to TRBJ1-1; D not certain. V was cut by 10 bases and J by 4 bases, with 10 bases left in between. The CDR3 is made up of 11 amino acids. CDR1 is MDHEN, CDR2 SYDVKM, per germline.

This clone was picked up one time. The chain employs TRBV7-3 and TRBJ1-1; TRBD1 matches 9 bases. The CDR3 is 15 residues long. Germline CDR1 is SGHTA and CDR2 is FQGTGA. The V gene end was trimmed by 5 bases and the J gene end by 1 base; junction bases not matched to a gene: 5. CDR3 sequence: CASSRTGGPNTEAFF. CDR3 nucleotides: TGTGCCAGCAGCCGAACAGGGGGCCCGAACACTGAAGCTTTCTTT. The whole variable domain, filled in from reference TRBV7-3 and TRBJ1-1, reads GAGVSQTPSNKVTEKGKYVELRCDPISGHTALYWYRQSLGQGPEFLIYFQGTGAADDSGLPNDRFFAVRPEGSVSTLKIQRTERGDSAVYLCASSRTGGPNTEAFFGQGTRLTVV.

The gene calls are TRBV5-1 and TRBJ1-4, with 7 bases matching TRBD1. Germline trimming cut 4 bases from V and 6 bases from J; bases unmatched to any gene: 21. Looked up from germline, CDR1 is SGHRS and CDR2 is YFSETQ. The CDR3 loop spans 19 amino acids. The CDR3, as DNA: TGCGCCAGCAGCGCCCGGGACAGCCCAATAACCACCCATTATGAAAAACTGTTTTTT. This translates into CASSARDSPITTHYEKLFF.